This T cell receptor (beta chain) is drawn from a study of blood T cell repertoires in COVID-19. Study at large: Nucleic acid was either cDNA or gDNA, and it came from T cells, B-cell-depleted T cells, or PBMCs.

The CDR3 loop spans 14 amino acids. As originally analysed: The assay estimated nucleated cells by amplifying reference gene primers. Measured with immunoSEQ multiplex PCR; TCRdb has only the in-frame clones, and not every one. V, J and clone size were drawn from that table, and D and trimming were deduced from the DNA. The sample includes over 350,000 clones, around 88% seen only once; the top ten take 4.3%. The chain is built from TRBV21-1 and TRBJ1-5. TRBV21-1 is termed a pseudogene. Sequenced input: peripheral blood. The sequence derives from a woman in her twenties or thirties with acute or convalescent COVID-19. The CDR3 sequence is CASSNSPPNQPQHF. The CDR3, as DNA: TGTGCCAGCAGCAACTCCCCCCCGAATCAGCCCCAGCATTTT.